This T cell receptor beta chain originates from a study of OX40 agonist ivuxolimab in advanced cancers. Study overall: Every 2 weeks, patients received ivuxolimab intravenously, dosed at 0.01 to 10 mg/kg. There were three patients with partial responses, one having hepatocellular carcinoma and two cutaneous melanoma.

Whole-study findings and limits: The work left the antigen specificity of expanded peripheral T cells undetermined. It was also the case that some nonresponders had low normalized T-cell clonal expansion.

As regards this clone: The antigen is unknown.

Only in-frame clones appear in the TCRdb table, and some are missing; sequencing was by immunoSEQ multiplex PCR. The data hold tens of thousands of clones, with 92% observed a single time. Trimming at V came to 5 bases and at J to 12 bases, leaving 14 bases not matched to a gene. CDR1 SEHNR and CDR2 FQNEAQ come from the germline V gene (reference sequence). The CDR3 contains 15 residues. The sequence was collected from an adult with an advanced solid tumor such as melanoma, head and neck, liver or kidney cancer. The input for sequencing was CD4+ or CD8+ T cells sorted from blood, taken in a trial of the OX40 agonist ivuxolimab. This sequence joins TRBV7-9 and TRBJ1-4; 8 bases are a match to TRBD1. CDR3 sequence (DNA): TGTGCCAGCAGCGGACAGGGTAGGGACTTTGAGGAACTGTTTTTT. Protein product: CASSGQGRDFEELFF.